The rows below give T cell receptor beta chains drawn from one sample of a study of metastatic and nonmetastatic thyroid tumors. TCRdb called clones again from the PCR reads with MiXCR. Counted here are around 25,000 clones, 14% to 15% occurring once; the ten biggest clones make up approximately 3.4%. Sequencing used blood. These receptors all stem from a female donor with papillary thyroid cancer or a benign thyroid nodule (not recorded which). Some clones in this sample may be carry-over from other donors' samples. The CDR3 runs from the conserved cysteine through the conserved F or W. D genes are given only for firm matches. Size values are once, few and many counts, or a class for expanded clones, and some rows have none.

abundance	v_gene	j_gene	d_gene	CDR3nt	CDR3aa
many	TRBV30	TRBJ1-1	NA	TGTGCCTGGAGTGCCCAGGGTGGGCGGACTGAAGCTTTCTTT	CAWSAQGGRTEAFF
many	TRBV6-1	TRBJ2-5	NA	TGTGCCAGCAGTGAAAGGGGCAGAGTCCAAGAGACCCAGTACTTC	CASSERGRVQETQYF
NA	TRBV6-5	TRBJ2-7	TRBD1	TGTGCCAGCGACAGGGTTAAGTACGAGCAGTACTTC	CASDRVKYEQYF
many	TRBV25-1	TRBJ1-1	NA	TGTGCCAGCACCCTCGGCGGGAACACTGAAGCTTTCTTT	CASTLGGNTEAFF
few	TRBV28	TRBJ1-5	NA	TGTGCCAGCGGTTCAGGACAGCCCAAGCATTTT	CASGSGQPKHF
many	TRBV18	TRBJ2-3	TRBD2	TGTGCCAGCTCACAGTTAGCGGGAGGGCCCACAGATACGCAGTATTTT	CASSQLAGGPTDTQYF
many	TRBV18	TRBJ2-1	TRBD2	TGTGCCAGCTCACCCTTAGCGGGCAGCTCCTACAATGAGCAGTTCTTC	CASSPLAGSSYNEQFF
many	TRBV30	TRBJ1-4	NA	TGTGCCTGGAGTGTAAAAGGGTATAATGAAAAACTGTTTTTT	CAWSVKGYNEKLFF
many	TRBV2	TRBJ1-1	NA	TGTGCCAGCAGTGAAATTACCGAGAACACTGAAGCTTTCTTT	CASSEITENTEAFF
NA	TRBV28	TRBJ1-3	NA	TGCGCCAGCCTCCAGGGGACTGGAAACACCATATATTTT	CASLQGTGNTIYF
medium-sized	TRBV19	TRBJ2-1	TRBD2	TGTGCCAGTACCCCTGCGGGAGGTCGCTACAATGAGCAGTTCTTC	CASTPAGGRYNEQFF
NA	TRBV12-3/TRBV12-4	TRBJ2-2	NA	TGTGCCAGCAGTTTAGCGGGGAGTGGGGAGCTGTTTTTT	CASSLAGSGELFF
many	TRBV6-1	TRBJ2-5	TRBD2	TGTGCCAGCAGTAGGCCTAGCGGGAGTAGGGGAGAGACCCAGTACTTC	CASSRPSGSRGETQYF
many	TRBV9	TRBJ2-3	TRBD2	TGTGCCAGCAGCGTAGCTCCAATCCCCGGGACTAGCGGCACAGATACGCAGTATTTT	CASSVAPIPGTSGTDTQYF
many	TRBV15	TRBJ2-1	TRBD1	TGTGCCACCAGCAGAGATGCCGGGACAGGGAGCAATGAGCAGTTCTTC	CATSRDAGTGSNEQFF
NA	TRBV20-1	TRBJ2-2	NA	TGCAGTGCTAGGAAGACCGGGACATGGGTTACCGGCGAGCTGTTTTTT	CSARKTGTWVTGELFF
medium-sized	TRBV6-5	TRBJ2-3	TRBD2	TGTGCCAGCAGCTCAGAACCGACTAGGGCGGGAGACACAGATACGCAGTATTTT	CASSSEPTRAGDTDTQYF
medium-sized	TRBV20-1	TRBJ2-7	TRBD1	TGCAGTGCTAGACCAACCTGGGACAGGGGGGAAAGGGAGCAGTACTTC	CSARPTWDRGEREQYF
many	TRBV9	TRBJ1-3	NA	TGTGCCAGCAGCGTAGGCCAGGAGATCTCTGGAAACACCATATATTTT	CASSVGQEISGNTIYF
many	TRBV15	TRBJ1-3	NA	TGTGCCACCAGCAGAGATCCCATCGCCACGGGCTCCTCTGGAAACACCATATATTTT	CATSRDPIATGSSGNTIYF
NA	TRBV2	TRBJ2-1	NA	TGTGCCAGCAGTGCCGACAGTGGGGGCTACAATGAGCAGTTCTTC	CASSADSGGYNEQFF
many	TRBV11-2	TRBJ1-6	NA	TGTGCCAGCAGCTTAGACCACACCTCCTATAATTCACCCCTCCACTTT	CASSLDHTSYNSPLHF
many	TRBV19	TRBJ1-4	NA	TGTGCCAGTCTCCCGATACCTGCAACTAATGAAAAACTGTTTTTT	CASLPIPATNEKLFF
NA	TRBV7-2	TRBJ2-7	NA	TGTGCCAGCAGCTTCAACAGGTTCTACGAGCAGTACTTC	CASSFNRFYEQYF
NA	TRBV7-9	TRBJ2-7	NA	TGTGCCAGCAGCTTAGGTGGGGGCGAGCAGTACTTC	CASSLGGGEQYF
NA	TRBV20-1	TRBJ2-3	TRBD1	TGCAGTGCTAGACTACAGGGGACAGATACGCAGTATTTT	CSARLQGTDTQYF
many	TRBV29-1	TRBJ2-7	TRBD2	TGCAGCGTTCCCGCACTCGAGGCGGGAGTAGGTTATGAGCAGTACTTC	CSVPALEAGVGYEQYF
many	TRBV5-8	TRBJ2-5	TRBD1	TGTGCCAGCAGCGTGCGACAGGGCCCGAGAGGAGAGACCCAGTACTTC	CASSVRQGPRGETQYF
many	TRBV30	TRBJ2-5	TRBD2	TGTGCCTGGAGTGTGACCGGGAGGGTCGAGACCCAGTACTTC	CAWSVTGRVETQYF
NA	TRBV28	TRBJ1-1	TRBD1	TGTGCCAGCAGTCCACCCTTCGGGACAGGGGGCCGGACTGAAGCTTTCTTT	CASSPPFGTGGRTEAFF
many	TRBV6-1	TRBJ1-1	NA	TGTGCCAGCGAGGATCGGGATGAAGCTTTCTTT	CASEDRDEAFF
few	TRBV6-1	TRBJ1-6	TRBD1	TGTGCCAGCAGTATTAACGGGACAGAATTGAATTCACCCCTCCACTTT	CASSINGTELNSPLHF
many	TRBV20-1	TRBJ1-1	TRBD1	TGCAGTGCTAGGGGCCAGGGGGGTCAGACTGAAGCTTTCTTT	CSARGQGGQTEAFF
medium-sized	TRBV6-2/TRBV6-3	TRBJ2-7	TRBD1	TGTGCCAGCAGTGAGGGACAGGGAAGCTACGAGCAGTACTTC	CASSEGQGSYEQYF
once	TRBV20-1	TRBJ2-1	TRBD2	TGCAGTGCTCCTTTGAGGGTAGCGGGAGTGGAGGAGCAGTTCTTC	CSAPLRVAGVEEQFF
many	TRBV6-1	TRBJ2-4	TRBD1	TGTGCCAGCAGCGGACAGGGCCCCGCCAAAAACATTCAGTACTTC	CASSGQGPAKNIQYF
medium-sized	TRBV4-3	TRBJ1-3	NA	TGCGCCAGCAGCCAAGATAGGGGTGGTGGAAACACCATATATTTT	CASSQDRGGGNTIYF